This T cell receptor (beta chain) was documented in a study of blood T cell repertoires in COVID-19. About the study: Samples taken during acute and convalescent COVID-19 were collected in the United States, Italy and Spain. T cells, B-cell-depleted T cells, or PBMCs provided the cDNA or gDNA that served as material.

Original analysis: For nucleated cells, counts were estimated from reference gene primer amplification. Sequencing was performed with immunoSEQ multiplex PCR; in TCRdb, only in-frame clones are kept and a portion is missing. V and J calls and clone size are those listed in that table; D and trimming were worked out from the DNA. Of some 22,000 clones in the sample, roughly 84% were seen once. The receptor was isolated from a man aged 65 to 85 with acute or convalescent COVID-19. Sequencing was performed on peripheral blood.

CDR3 loop: CASSRGLVNTEAFF. The CDR3 DNA sequence: TGTGCCAGCAGCCGGGGACTGGTGAACACTGAAGCTTTCTTT. J is TRBJ1-1 and V is TRBV7-2, with D possibly TRBD1 on 5 matching bases. Germline CDR1 reads SGHTA; CDR2 reads FQGNSA. The CDR3 loop spans 14 amino acids. Trimming cost V 5 bases and J 0 bases, with 10 bases left between them. Drawing the rest from reference TRBV7-2 and TRBJ1-1, the complete variable domain is GAGVSQSPSNKVTEKGKDVELRCDPISGHTALYWYRQSLGQGLEFLIYFQGNSAPDKSGLPSDRFSAERTGGSVSTLTIQRTQQEDSAVYLCASSRGLVNTEAFFGQGTRLTVV.